This T cell receptor (beta chain) was sequenced in a study of a mutant IDH1 vaccine in newly diagnosed glioma. The wider study: In weeks 1, 3, 5, 7, 11, 15, 19 and 23, patients were immunized, eight times in all.

Regarding the study as a whole: Of the patients, 85% to 95% had vaccine-induced immune responses.

The CDR3 is 18 amino acids. On this clone: What it binds is unknown.

TCRdb keeps only in-frame clones here, not all; method: immunoSEQ multiplex PCR. The sample carries approximately 66,000 clones, about 87% recorded once. Time point: week 23, last vaccination. A single vaccine dose contained 300 ug of mutant IDH1 20-mer peptide, and topical imiquimod was used with it. The sequence derives from a man aged 18 to 29 with glioma. The sequencing here drew on PBMCs, taken from a glioma patient whose treatment included an IDH1 peptide vaccine. The gene calls are TRBV21-1 and TRBJ2-1; the table calls TRBD2, which could not be checked here. TRBV21-1 is listed as a pseudogene. CDR3 coding DNA: TGTGCCAGCAGCAAATGGGAATGGGCGGGAGATCCCTACAATGAGCAGTTCTTC. Its protein product is CASSKWEWAGDPYNEQFF.